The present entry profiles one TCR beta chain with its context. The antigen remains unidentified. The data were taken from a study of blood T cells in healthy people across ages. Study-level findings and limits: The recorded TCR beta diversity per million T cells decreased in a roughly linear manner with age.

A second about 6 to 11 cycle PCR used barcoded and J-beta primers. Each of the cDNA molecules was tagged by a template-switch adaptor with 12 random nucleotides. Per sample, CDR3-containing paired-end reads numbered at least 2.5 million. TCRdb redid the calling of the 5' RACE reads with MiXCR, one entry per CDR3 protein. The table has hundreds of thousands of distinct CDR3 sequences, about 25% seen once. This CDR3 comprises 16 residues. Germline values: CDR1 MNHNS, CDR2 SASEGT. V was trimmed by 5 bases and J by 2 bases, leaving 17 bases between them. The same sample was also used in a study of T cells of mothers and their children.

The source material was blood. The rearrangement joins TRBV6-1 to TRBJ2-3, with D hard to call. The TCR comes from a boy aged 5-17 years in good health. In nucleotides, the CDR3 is TGTGCCAGCAGTCCCCGCTTGACTTATGTCACAGATACGCAGTATTTT. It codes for CASSPRLTYVTDTQYF.